Listed below are T cell receptor beta chains from one sample, sequenced in a study of long-term antiretroviral therapy in people with HIV. Produced via immunoSEQ multiplex PCR; TCRdb's table is partial and in-frame only. The sample carries 13,000 or so clones, roughly 80% recorded once. Sequences were derived from unsorted PBMCs, sampled 3.2 years before starting antiretroviral therapy. All receptors derive from a man aged 40-49 years with HIV. Each CDR3 is given with its conserved first and last residue.

TRBV5-1 CASSVGDGSSGANVLTF
TRBV6-5 CASSLDGSYEQYF
TRBV5-4 CASSLGAGSSGNTIYF
TRBV11-2 CASSPGLRDRGTDTQYF
TRBV19 CASSIVGGPYNEQFF
TRBV5-1 CASSLDRAIAYEQYF
TRBV2 CASSERGRGVYNEQFF
TRBV5-6 CASSFGQNTEAFF
TRBV7-9 CASSSRLGQGALGANVLTF
TRBV19 CASKVSGNTIYF
TRBV5-6 CASSVTDTQYF
TRBV25-1 CASSEFAGSTDTQYF
TRBV18 CASSSQGFYGYTF
TRBV9 CASSPSTGASGNTIYF
TRBV19 CASTPPGRQGHQPQHF
TRBV6-6 CASSSGQSYPYGYTF
TRBV6-1 CASSEYTGGTDTQYF
TRBV4-1 CASSQDSAGINGYTF
TRBV4-2 CASSQGGGGNYEQYF
TRBV2 CASSEDPRTGVTEAFF
TRBV5-6 CASSYPEEGDYGYTF
TRBV7-9 CASSLGGAREGYTF
TRBV2 CASSERGSIDGYTF
TRBV6-5 CASSTSGGGVYEQYF
TRBV11-3 CASSSGTGTSGGVNEQFF
TRBV27 CASSFWDRPSSNQPQHF
TRBV27 CASSLGDQPQHF
TRBV9 CASSVTGGGARETQYF
TRBV7-9 CASSLTWSQNTEAFF
TRBV6-6 CASSNRQGWFAEAFF
TRBV18 CASSSGTGGGEQYF
TRBV2 CASSGQGGNQPQHF
TRBV20-1 CSHSSRETQYF
TRBV7-9 CASTLMASSGANVLTF
TRBV9 CASSVGGTGSYEQYF
TRBV28 CASSPNHGGAYGYTF
TRBV6-5 CASSRGHGSYGYTF
TRBV9 CASSSEGQLDEKLFF
TRBV2 CASSVGGPSSYNEQFF
TRBV5-1 CASSPGQGVGYTF
TRBV7-4 CASSKQGDTGELFF
TRBV19 CASRGVPGLNPFNTEAFF